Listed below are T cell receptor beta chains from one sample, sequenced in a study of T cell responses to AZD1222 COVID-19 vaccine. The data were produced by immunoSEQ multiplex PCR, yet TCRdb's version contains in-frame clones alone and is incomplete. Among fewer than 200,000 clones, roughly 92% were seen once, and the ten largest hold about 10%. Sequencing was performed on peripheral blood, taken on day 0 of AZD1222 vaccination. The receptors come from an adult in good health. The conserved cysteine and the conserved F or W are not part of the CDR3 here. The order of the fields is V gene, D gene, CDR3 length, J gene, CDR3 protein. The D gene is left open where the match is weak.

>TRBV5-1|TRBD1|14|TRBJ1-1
ASSMEAPGGNTEAF
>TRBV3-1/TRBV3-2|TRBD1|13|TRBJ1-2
ASSQSQGAGYGYT
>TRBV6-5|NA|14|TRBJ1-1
ASSYSSYVPYTEAF
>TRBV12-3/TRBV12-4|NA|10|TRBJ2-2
ASSLDTGELF
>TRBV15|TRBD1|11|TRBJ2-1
ATSRNRGDEQF
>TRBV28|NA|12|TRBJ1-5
ASSWRGINQPQH
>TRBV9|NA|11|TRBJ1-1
ASSPRRDTEAF
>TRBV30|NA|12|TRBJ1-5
AWSFGTGGQPQH
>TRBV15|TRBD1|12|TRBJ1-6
ATRPQGGSSPLH
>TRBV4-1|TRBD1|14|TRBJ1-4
ASSLKKRDRNEKLF
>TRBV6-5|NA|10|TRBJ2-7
ASSRSSYEQY
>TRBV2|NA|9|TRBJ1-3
ASSERNTIY
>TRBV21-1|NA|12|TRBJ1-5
ASTLQGGNQPQH
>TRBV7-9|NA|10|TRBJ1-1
ASSLLPTEAF
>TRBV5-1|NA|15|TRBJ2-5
ASSRPQKKDRQETQY
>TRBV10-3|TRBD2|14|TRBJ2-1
AISMAPGLAYNEQF
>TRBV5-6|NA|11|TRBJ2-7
ASSQTGTYEQY
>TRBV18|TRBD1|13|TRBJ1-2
ASSPPGQGANGYT
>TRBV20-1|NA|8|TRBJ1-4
SAGQEKLF
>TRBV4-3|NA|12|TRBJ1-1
ASSLGQLNTEAF
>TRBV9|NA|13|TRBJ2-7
ASSGAFSATYEQY
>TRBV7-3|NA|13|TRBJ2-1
ASSLGGGGYNEQF
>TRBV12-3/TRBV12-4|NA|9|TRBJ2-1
ASTLGNEQF
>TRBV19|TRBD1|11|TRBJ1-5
ASSLSGQKPQH
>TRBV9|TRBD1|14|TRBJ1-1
ASSEDGQGLDTEAF
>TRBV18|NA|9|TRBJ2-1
ASSPGSEQF
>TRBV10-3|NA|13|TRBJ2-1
AISGGQTMNNEQF
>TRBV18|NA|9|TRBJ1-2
ASSPNYGYT
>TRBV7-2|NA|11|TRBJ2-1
ASSSGWGNEQF
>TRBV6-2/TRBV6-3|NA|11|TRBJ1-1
ASSWTPLAEAF
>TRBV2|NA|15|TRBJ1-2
ASSEGGALETNYGYT
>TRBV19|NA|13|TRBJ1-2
ASSPPNGANYGYT
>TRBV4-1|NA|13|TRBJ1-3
ASSQEGNSGNTIY
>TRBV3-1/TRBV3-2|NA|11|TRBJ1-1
ASSQERHTEAF
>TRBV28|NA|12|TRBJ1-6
ASSLRQYNSPLH
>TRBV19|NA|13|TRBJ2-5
ASSLIFGSQETQY
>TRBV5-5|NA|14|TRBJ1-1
ASSSREDSMNTEAF
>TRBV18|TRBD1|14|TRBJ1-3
ASGPTGGASGNTIY
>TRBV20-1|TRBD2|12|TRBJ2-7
SASQAGGANEQY
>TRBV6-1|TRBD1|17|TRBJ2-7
ASSEMGRQGSPSSYEQY
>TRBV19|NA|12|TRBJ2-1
ASSQGSSYNEQF
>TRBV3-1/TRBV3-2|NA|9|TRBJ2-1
ASSGGDEQF
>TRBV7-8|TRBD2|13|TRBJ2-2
ASSHSGGGTGELF
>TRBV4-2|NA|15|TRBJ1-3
ASSQDWGQFFGNTIY